The 10 T cell receptor beta chains in this list originate from one sample, sequenced in a study of blood T cell repertoires in COVID-19. Method: immunoSEQ multiplex PCR; TCRdb's copy keeps in-frame clones and lacks some. This table holds fewer than 450,000 clones, 90% to 95% found once. Sequenced input: peripheral blood. The receptor set was obtained from a woman between 18 and 29 years old who had recovered from COVID-19.

The V and J genes are TRBV7-9 and TRBJ2-4; 9 bases agree with TRBD2. The CDR3 runs 15 residues. Germline loops: CDR1 SEHNR, CDR2 FQNEAQ (reference sequence). With V trimmed by 5 bases and J by 8 bases, 10 bases remained unmatched. The CDR3 region is CASSRIAGETDIQYF. DNA of the CDR3: TGTGCCAGCAGCAGAATAGCGGGAGAGACGGACATTCAGTACTTC.

The chain employs TRBV19 and TRBJ1-6; D is undetermined. This CDR3 contains 13 residues. CDR1 and CDR2 from the germline V gene are LNHDA and SQIVND (reference sequence). V lost 8 bases and J lost 7, with 12 bases in between. The CDR3 nucleotides are TGTGCCAGTGGTTCGCGGCTAAATTCACCCCTCCACTTT. Amino acid sequence: CASGSRLNSPLHF.

The rearrangement uses TRBV7-2 and TRBJ1-1; 8 bases match TRBD1. The CDR3 runs to 14 residues. CDR1 SGHTA and CDR2 FQGNSA come from the germline V gene. The trim removed 5 bases at V and 7 bases at J, leaving 9 bases unmatched. The CDR3, as DNA: TGTGCCAGCAGCCCAGCCCTCGGACAGGGTGAAGCTTTCTTT. Its protein is CASSPALGQGEAFF.

The chain carries TRBV6-5 and TRBJ2-3; D uncertain. With 3 bases removed from V and 5 bases from J, the gap between germline ends came to 12 bases. CDR3 length equals 14 residues. The V gene's germline CDR1 is MNHEY and CDR2 SVGAGI. The CDR3 here is CASSYSPLLDTQYF. DNA of the CDR3: TGTGCCAGCAGTTATTCCCCCCTGTTAGATACGCAGTATTTT.

This clone showed up just once. V and J are TRBV7-8 and TRBJ1-2, with TRBD1 matching 10 bases. V was pared by 4 bases and J by 6 bases, with 14 bases of the junction left unmatched. This CDR3 region has 17 residues. CDR1 is SGHVS, CDR2 FQNEAQ, per germline. The CDR3 loop reads CASSSSWRDRGYHGYTF. CDR3 DNA sequence: TGTGCCAGCAGCTCCTCGTGGCGGGACAGGGGTTATCATGGCTACACCTTC.

The V and J genes are TRBV6-2 or TRBV6-3 and TRBJ1-2, with D uncertain. This CDR3 spans 13 amino acids. Germline V gene data show CDR1 as MNHEY and CDR2 as SVGEGT. The V gene lost 3 bases and the J gene lost 4 bases, with 9 bases spanning the gap. Here the CDR3 reads CASSYKQIYGYTF. In nucleotides, the CDR3 is TGTGCCAGCAGTTATAAACAGATCTATGGCTACACCTTC.

The J gene is TRBJ2-2, the V gene TRBV10-2; D is undetermined. The CDR3 extends over 15 amino acids. Trimming left V 5 bases short and J 7 bases short, with 17 bases between. CDR1 is WSHSY and CDR2 is SAAADI in the germline V gene. CDR3 loop: CASSPRQERVGELFF. CDR3 bases: TGCGCCAGCAGTCCAAGACAAGAACGAGTCGGGGAGCTGTTTTTT.

The chain joins TRBV24-1 to TRBJ1-3; D not certain. V lost 12 bases and J lost 0, with 11 bases in between. CDR1 KGHDR and CDR2 SFDVKD come from the germline V gene. This CDR3 is 13 amino acids long. The CDR3 DNA reads TGTGCCGCTATTCATAGCTCTGGAAACACCATATATTTT. Translating it yields CAAIHSSGNTIYF.

The chain recombines TRBV7-2 with TRBJ1-2, with 7 bases matching TRBD1. Germline CDR1 reads SGHTA; CDR2 reads FQGNSA. Trimming removed 1 base from V and 3 bases from J; junction bases left unmatched: 11. This CDR3 has 17 residues. The CDR3 loop reads CASSLEGRDSQYYGYTF. The CDR3 region has the DNA TGTGCCAGCAGCTTAGAGGGTCGGGACAGTCAATACTATGGCTACACCTTC.

The CDR3 DNA sequence: TGCGCCAGCAGCTCAGGGGGAGCTAGCACAGATACGCAGTATTTT. Residues: CASSSGGASTDTQYF. The chain links TRBV5-1 to TRBJ2-3, with 7 nucleotides matching TRBD1. CDR3 size: 15 residues. Germline CDR1 is SGHRS and CDR2 is YFSETQ. V shed 3 bases, J shed 0 bases, and the junction held 4 bases outside the gene matches.